The sequence of this T cell receptor beta chain was determined in a study of T cell responses to AZD1222 COVID-19 vaccine. Points from the study as a whole: Just a handful of AZD1222 recipients tested seropositive at baseline. Females made up more of the donors, who were largely white British, and clonal diversity may have come out too low. Sampling captured repertoires only after the peak T cell response.

Profiling relied on immunoSEQ multiplex PCR, and the TCRdb table lists in-frame clones only, not all of them. Seen here are around 110,000 clones, around nine tenths observed once, and the top ten hold 4.8%. About this clone: What it binds is not known.

Second-dose recipients at about 4 or about 12 weeks were treated as one pooled group. Sequencing used peripheral blood, obtained 28 days after the second AZD1222 dose. The sequence was collected from an adult who received the AZD1222 COVID-19 vaccine.

CDR3 amino acids: CASSQEGWGGPFF. CDR3 nucleotide sequence: TGTGCCAGCAGCCAAGAAGGGTGGGGGGGCCCGTTCTTC. The gene calls are TRBV3-1 (or the pseudogene TRBV3-2) and TRBJ2-1; D possibly corresponds to TRBD2 (7 bases). From germline, CDR1 is LGHDT and CDR2 YNNKEL (reference sequence). The CDR3 runs to 13 residues. The V end lost 0 bases, the J end lost 15 bases, and 15 bases lay between the germline ends.